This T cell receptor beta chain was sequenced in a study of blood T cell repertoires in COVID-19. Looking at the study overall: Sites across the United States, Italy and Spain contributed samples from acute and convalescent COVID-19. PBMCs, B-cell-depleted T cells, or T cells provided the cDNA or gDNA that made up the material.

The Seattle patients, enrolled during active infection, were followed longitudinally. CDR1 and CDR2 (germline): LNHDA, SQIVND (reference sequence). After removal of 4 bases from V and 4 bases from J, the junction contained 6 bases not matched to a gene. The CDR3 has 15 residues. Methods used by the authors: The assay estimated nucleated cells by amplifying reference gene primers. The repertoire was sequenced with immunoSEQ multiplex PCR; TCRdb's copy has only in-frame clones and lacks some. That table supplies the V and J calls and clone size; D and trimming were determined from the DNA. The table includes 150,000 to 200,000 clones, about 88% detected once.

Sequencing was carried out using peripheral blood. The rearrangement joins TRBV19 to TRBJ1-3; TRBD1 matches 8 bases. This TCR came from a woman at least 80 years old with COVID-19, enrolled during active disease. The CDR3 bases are TGTGCCAGTAGTAGCACAGGGGGTGCAGGAAACACCATATATTTT. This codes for CASSSTGGAGNTIYF.